Listed here are 19 T cell receptor beta chains from one sample, sequenced in a study of cytomegalovirus exposure and HLA in healthy donors. Primers included in the PCR were 60 Vbeta and 13 Jbeta primers. TCRdb keeps only in-frame clones here, not all; method: immunoSEQ multiplex PCR. There are fewer than 200,000 clones in the sample; 80% to 85% occur only once, and about 1% lies in the top ten. Sample: PBMCs. The source of these receptors is a man aged 30-40 years in good health and CMV-seronegative.

V and J are TRBV6-1 and TRBJ2-2; D might be TRBD1 (5 bases). The CDR3 covers 15 residues. The germline V gene encodes CDR1 MNHNS and CDR2 SASEGT. With 4 bases removed from V and 1 base from J, the gap between germline ends came to 10 bases. CDR3 residues: CASSVATGNTGELFF. In DNA form, the CDR3 reads TGTGCCAGCAGTGTAGCCACAGGGAACACCGGGGAGCTGTTTTTT.

The rearrangement uses TRBV28 and TRBJ2-5; D unclear. The CDR3 is 12 residues long. Looked up from germline, CDR1 is MDHEN and CDR2 is SYDVKM. V was cut by 4 bases and J by 5 bases, with 8 bases left in between. In DNA form, the CDR3 reads TGTGCCAGCAGTTCCCCAACTGAGACCCAGTACTTC. Translation gives CASSSPTETQYF.

This clone was picked up one time. The chain is built from TRBV4-2 and TRBJ1-2; TRBD1 might be the D (5 bases). Germline values: CDR1 LGHNA, CDR2 YNFKEQ. The CDR3 runs 17 residues. V lost 2 bases to trimming and J lost 6 bases, with 22 bases between them. The CDR3 DNA reads as TGTGCCAGCAGCCAACGTTCGTCGAGGACACCCTCCCATGGCTACACCTTC. It translates to CASSQRSSRTPSHGYTF.

V and J are TRBV9 and TRBJ2-1, with D possibly TRBD2 on 7 matching bases. The germline gives CDR1 SGDLS, CDR2 YYNGEE. V was cut by 4 bases and J by 8 bases, with 19 bases left in between. The CDR3 runs to 15 residues. CDR3 region: CASSSRWGRGDEQFF. CDR3 coding DNA: TGTGCCAGCAGCTCCCGTTGGGGGAGGGGGGATGAGCAGTTCTTC.

The chain uses TRBV27 and TRBJ1-1, with 8 bases aligning to TRBD1. Germline CDR1 is MNHEY and CDR2 is SMNVEV (reference sequence). CDR3 length equals 13 residues. V shed 7 bases and J 10 bases; nucleotides not matched to a gene: 11. The CDR3 loop reads CASKRTGSPGAFF. The CDR3 DNA sequence: TGTGCCAGCAAGAGGACAGGGAGCCCTGGAGCTTTCTTT.

This rearrangement joins TRBV19 to TRBJ1-3; D ambiguous. Germline V lookup: CDR1 LNHDA, CDR2 SQIVND (reference sequence). The CDR3 is 13 amino acids. Trimming took 8 bases from V and 8 from J, leaving 16 bases between them. CDR3 DNA sequence: TGTGCCAGTCGGTTAGGATCGGAGGACACCATATATTTT. Translating it yields CASRLGSEDTIYF.

The V gene is TRBV19, the J gene TRBJ2-1; 8 nucleotides align to TRBD2. The germline CDR1 and CDR2 sequences are LNHDA and SQIVND (reference sequence). This CDR3 is built from 15 residues. Germline trimming cut 10 bases from V and 2 bases from J; bases unmatched to any gene: 10. CDR3 residues: CANKSGSTAYNEQFF. CDR3 DNA sequence: TGTGCCAATAAGAGCGGGAGTACCGCCTACAATGAGCAGTTCTTC.

The CDR3 protein is CASSQQGISSYEQYF. CDR3 in DNA: TGTGCCAGCAGCCAGCAGGGGATTAGCTCCTACGAGCAGTACTTC. The chain has TRBV7-8 and TRBJ2-5; maybe TRBD1 (6 bases). The J call is in doubt because the DNA end fits TRBJ2-7 better. The CDR3 runs 15 residues. CDR1 is SGHVS, CDR2 FQNEAQ, per germline.

V is TRBV6-5 and J is TRBJ2-1, with TRBD2 identical over 7 bases. This CDR3 comprises 15 residues. Per germline, CDR1 MNHEY and CDR2 SVGAGI. V shed 6 bases, J shed 4 bases, and the junction held 9 bases outside the gene matches. In DNA form, the CDR3 reads TGTGCCAGCAGCCTGGGGGGGGGACTTTACAATGAGCAGTTCTTC. This translates into CASSLGGGLYNEQFF.

The chain combines TRBV11-3 with TRBJ2-5; perhaps TRBD1 as D (5 bases). V lost 10 bases and J 2 bases, leaving 17 bases between the germline ends. The CDR3 has 14 amino acids. CDR1 and CDR2 (germline): SGHNT, YENEEA. CDR3 bases: TGTGCCACCTCGGACAAAGTATTACAAGAGACCCAGTACTTC. Amino acid sequence: CATSDKVLQETQYF.

The chain couples TRBV5-1 to TRBJ2-2; 7 bases align to TRBD2. V lost 0 bases, J lost 6 bases, and 8 bases stayed unmatched. CDR1 and CDR2 (germline): SGHRS, YFSETQ. The CDR3 spans 16 residues. The CDR3 DNA is TGCGCCAGCAGCTTGGCCCCCGGGGGGACCGCCGGGGAGCTGTTTTTT. Amino acids: CASSLAPGGTAGELFF.

About this clone: A junction end diverges from the germline sequence, so it may reflect a read error. The gene calls are TRBV6-6 and TRBJ2-1; D may be TRBD2 (6 bases). Germline lookup yields CDR1 MNHNY and CDR2 SVGAGI (reference sequence). This CDR3 spans 13 amino acids. This chain's CDR3 is CASNYTGLGEQFF. The CDR3 region has the DNA TGTGCCAGCAATTACACGGGACTCGGTGAGCAGTTCTTC.

V and J are TRBV5-6 and TRBJ2-7; 9 bases line up with TRBD1. The CDR3 loop spans 16 amino acids. Unmatched junction bases numbered 8, after V lost 3 bases and J lost 1 base. CDR1 is SGHDT and CDR2 is YYEEEE in the germline V gene. The CDR3 coding sequence is TGTGCCAGCAGCTCCGCCGGGACAGGGTCTTCCTACGAGCAGTACTTC. It codes for CASSSAGTGSSYEQYF.

The gene calls are TRBV5-6 and TRBJ1-5; TRBD1 is a possible D gene (5 bases). The length of the CDR3 is 14 residues. Germline values: CDR1 SGHDT, CDR2 YYEEEE. V lost 2 bases and J lost 3, with 9 bases in between. CDR3 sequence reads: CASSLAGNNQPQHF. The DNA of the CDR3 is TGTGCCAGCAGCTTAGCAGGGAACAATCAGCCCCAGCATTTT. The complete variable domain, with remaining parts taken from reference TRBV5-6 and TRBJ1-5, reads DAGVTQSPTHLIKTRGQQVTLRCSPKSGHDTVSWYQQALGQGPQFIFQYYEEEERQRGNFPDRFSGHQFPNYSSELNVNALLLGDSALYLCASSLAGNNQPQHFGDGTRLSIL.

Notes on this clone: The conserved final phenylalanine or tryptophan is absent from the CDR3, which likely points to a read error. The V gene is TRBV2, the J gene TRBJ2-7; 14 bases are a match to TRBD2. V shed 4 bases and J 4 bases; nucleotides not matched to a gene: 3. Germline CDR1 and CDR2: SNHLY and FYNNEI. This CDR3 is built from 15 residues. The CDR3 DNA sequence: TGTGCCAGCAGTGTTGGACTAGCGGGAGGTTACGAGCAGTACCTC. The encoded protein is CASSVGLAGGYEQYL.

This chain joins TRBV19 and TRBJ1-1; no definite D call. CDR3 size: 11 residues. The V gene's germline CDR1 is LNHDA and CDR2 SQIVND (reference sequence). Trimming removed 4 bases from V and 10 bases from J, with 10 bases in between. The CDR3 is CASSTERGAFF. CDR3 in DNA: TGTGCCAGTAGTACCGAGCGGGGAGCTTTCTTT.

With respect to this clone: Distinct nucleotide sequences in the sample also encode this CDR3. The chain links TRBV7-2 to TRBJ1-6; 10 positions match TRBD1. V trimming: 3 bases; J trimming: 8 bases; junction bases outside the gene matches: 4. Germline-derived CDR1 and CDR2 are SGHTA and FQGNSA. This CDR3 contains 15 residues. The CDR3 DNA sequence: TGTGCCAGCAGCTTCGGACAGGGGGTGCATTCACCCCTCCACTTT. Protein: CASSFGQGVHSPLHF.

The V call is TRBV18, the J call TRBJ1-5; maybe TRBD1 (5 bases). Trimming took off 1 base at V and 7 bases at J, with 11 bases between the two ends. Germline V gene sequence: CDR1 KGHSH, CDR2 LQKENI. The CDR3 runs 14 residues. DNA of the CDR3: TGTGCCAGCTCACCACGTGGAGGGGAGCAGCCCCAGCATTTT. Amino acids: CASSPRGGEQPQHF.

The rearrangement links TRBV5-1 to TRBJ1-1, with 8 bases aligning to TRBD1. Losses at the gene ends were 5 bases for V and 6 bases for J; bases not matched to a gene: 9. Germline V gives CDR1 SGHRS, CDR2 YFSETQ. The CDR3 runs to 14 residues. CDR3 protein: CASRFPGDRSEAFF. CDR3 DNA: TGCGCCAGCAGATTTCCTGGGGACAGGTCTGAAGCTTTCTTT.